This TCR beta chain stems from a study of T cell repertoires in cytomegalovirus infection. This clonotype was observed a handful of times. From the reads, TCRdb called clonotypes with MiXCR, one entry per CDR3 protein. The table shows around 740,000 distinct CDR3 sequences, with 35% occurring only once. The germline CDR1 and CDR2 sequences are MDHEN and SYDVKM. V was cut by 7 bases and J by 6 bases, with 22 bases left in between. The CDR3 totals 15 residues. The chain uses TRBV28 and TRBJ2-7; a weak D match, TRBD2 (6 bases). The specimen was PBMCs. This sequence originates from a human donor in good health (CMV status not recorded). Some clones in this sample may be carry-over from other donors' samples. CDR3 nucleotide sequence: TGTGCCAGCAAGGTCTGGGGGACTTCCGTCGGCGAGCAGTACTTC. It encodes CASKVWGTSVGEQYF. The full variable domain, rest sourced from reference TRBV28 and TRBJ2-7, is DVKVTQSSRYLVKRTGEKVFLECVQDMDHENMFWYRQDPGLGLRLIYFSYDVKMKEKGDIPEGYSVSREKKERFSLILESASTNQTSMYLCASKVWGTSVGEQYFGPGTRLTVT.